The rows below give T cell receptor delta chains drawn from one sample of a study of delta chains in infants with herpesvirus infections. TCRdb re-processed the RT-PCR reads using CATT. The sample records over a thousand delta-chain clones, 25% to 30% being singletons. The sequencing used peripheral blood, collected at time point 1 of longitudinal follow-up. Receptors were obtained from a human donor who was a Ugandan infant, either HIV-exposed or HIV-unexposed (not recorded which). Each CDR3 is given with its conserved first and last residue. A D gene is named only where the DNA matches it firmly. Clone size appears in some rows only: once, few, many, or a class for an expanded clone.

CDR3 DNA: TGTGCTCTTGGGGAATTTCCAGGAGCCGGTATCGTCGCCGATAAACTCATCTTT
CDR3 protein: CALGEFPGAGIVADKLIF
J gene: TRDJ1
V gene: TRDV1
D gene: .
clone size: few
CDR3 length: 18

CDR3 DNA: TGTGCCTGTGACACCGTGGGGGATACGTCCTGGGACACCCGACAGATGTTTTTC
CDR3 protein: CACDTVGDTSWDTRQMFF
J gene: TRDJ3
V gene: TRDV2
D gene: TRDD3
clone size: few
CDR3 length: 18

CDR3 DNA: TGTGCCTGTGACGTACTGGGGGATACAGCACAACTCTTCTTT
CDR3 protein: CACDVLGDTAQLFF
J gene: TRDJ2
V gene: TRDV2
D gene: TRDD3
clone size: large
CDR3 length: 14

CDR3 DNA: TGTGCAGGACCCGTCTCGTACTGGGGGATACGCGATAAACTCATCTTT
CDR3 protein: CAGPVSYWGIRDKLIF
J gene: TRDJ1
V gene: TRAV36/DV7
D gene: TRDD3
clone size: .
CDR3 length: 16

CDR3 DNA: TGTGCCTGTGACCCCCTAGCACTGGGGGATACGTGGTCCTCCTGGGACACCCGACAGATGTTTTTC
CDR3 protein: CACDPLALGDTWSSWDTRQMFF
J gene: TRDJ3
V gene: TRDV2
D gene: TRDD3
clone size: .
CDR3 length: 22

CDR3 DNA: TGTGCCTTCTCAGGATTGAGGGTATGGGGGACCAGCGAGGGGTACACCGATAAACTCATCTTT
CDR3 protein: CAFSGLRVWGTSEGYTDKLIF
J gene: TRDJ1
V gene: TRDV3
D gene: TRDD3
clone size: large
CDR3 length: 21

CDR3 DNA: TGTGCTCTTGGGGAACTGAGGCTACCTTCCTACGTAAGGGGACCGACTCACGATAAACTCATCTTT
CDR3 protein: CALGELRLPSYVRGPTHDKLIF
J gene: TRDJ1
V gene: TRDV1
D gene: TRDD2
clone size: .
CDR3 length: 22

CDR3 DNA: TGTGCTCTTGGGAACAAGGAAGAAGGCCTAAATCAATCACTCCCCTCCTCGTCGACTGGGGGATCCCACGATAAACTCATCTTT
CDR3 protein: CALGNKEEGLNQSLPSSSTGGSHDKLIF
J gene: TRDJ1
V gene: TRDV1
D gene: TRDD3
clone size: few
CDR3 length: 28

CDR3 DNA: TGTGCTCTTGGGGAATTTTCGTACAGCGTACTGGGGGATACAGCCGATAAACTCATCTTT
CDR3 protein: CALGEFSYSVLGDTADKLIF
J gene: TRDJ1
V gene: TRDV1
D gene: TRDD3
clone size: .
CDR3 length: 20

CDR3 DNA: TGTGCCTGTGACGTACTGGGGGATACCTGGGACACCCGACAGATGTTTTTC
CDR3 protein: CACDVLGDTWDTRQMFF
J gene: TRDJ3
V gene: TRDV2
D gene: TRDD3
clone size: large
CDR3 length: 17

CDR3 DNA: TGTGCCTGTGACAGTACTGGGGGATACTCCTGGGACACCCGACAGATGTTTTTC
CDR3 protein: CACDSTGGYSWDTRQMFF
J gene: TRDJ3
V gene: TRDV2
D gene: TRDD3
clone size: medium-sized
CDR3 length: 18

CDR3 DNA: TGTGCCTTTCTATTTTCCTCCCGTACTGGGGGCCCAGGCATGTACACCGATAAACTCATCTTT
CDR3 protein: CAFLFSSRTGGPGMYTDKLIF
J gene: TRDJ1
V gene: TRDV3
D gene: TRDD3
clone size: large
CDR3 length: 21

CDR3 DNA: TGTGCTCTTGGGGAACTTACTGACATCCTAGCTTCCTACGGGGACTGGGGGGTTGATAAACTCATCTTT
CDR3 protein: CALGELTDILASYGDWGVDKLIF
J gene: TRDJ1
V gene: TRDV1
D gene: .
clone size: .
CDR3 length: 23

CDR3 DNA: TGTGCCTGTGAACCCCTGGGAGAGTACACCGATAAACTCATCTTT
CDR3 protein: CACEPLGEYTDKLIF
J gene: TRDJ1
V gene: TRDV2
D gene: .
clone size: few
CDR3 length: 15

CDR3 DNA: TGTGCCTTTATCGTCCCCTACACCGGTCAAAGCTGGGGGTTCGACACCGATAAACTCATCTTT
CDR3 protein: CAFIVPYTGQSWGFDTDKLIF
J gene: TRDJ1
V gene: TRDV3
D gene: TRDD3
clone size: few
CDR3 length: 21

CDR3 DNA: TGTGCTCTTGGGGACAGGCCTTCCCCCGGGTACACCGATAAACTCATCTTT
CDR3 protein: CALGDRPSPGYTDKLIF
J gene: TRDJ1
V gene: TRDV1
D gene: .
clone size: few
CDR3 length: 17

CDR3 DNA: TGTGCTCTTGGGGAATTCCCTACGCCCACTGGCCGGTTGTACACCGATAAACTCATCTTT
CDR3 protein: CALGEFPTPTGRLYTDKLIF
J gene: TRDJ1
V gene: TRDV1
D gene: .
clone size: few
CDR3 length: 20

CDR3 DNA: TGTGCTCTTGGGGAAGTTCCGGGGATAGGGGGGACCGATAAACTCATCTTT
CDR3 protein: CALGEVPGIGGTDKLIF
J gene: TRDJ1
V gene: TRDV1
D gene: TRDD3
clone size: large
CDR3 length: 17

CDR3 DNA: TGTGCTCTTGGGCCATACCCCCAGAGTACCGATAAACTCATCTTT
CDR3 protein: CALGPYPQSTDKLIF
J gene: TRDJ1
V gene: TRDV1
D gene: .
clone size: large
CDR3 length: 15

CDR3 DNA: TGTGCTCTTGGGGAACGTGGAGGATCCGCCTGGGGATACACCGATAAACTCATCTTT
CDR3 protein: CALGERGGSAWGYTDKLIF
J gene: TRDJ1
V gene: TRDV1
D gene: .
clone size: few
CDR3 length: 19

CDR3 DNA: TGTGCCTGTGAATACTGGGGGAGCTCCTGGGACACCCGACAGATGTTTTTC
CDR3 protein: CACEYWGSSWDTRQMFF
J gene: TRDJ3
V gene: TRDV2
D gene: TRDD3
clone size: .
CDR3 length: 17

CDR3 DNA: TGTGCTCTTGGGGAACACTTGCTGACTGGGGGATACGCCGATAAACTCATCTTT
CDR3 protein: CALGEHLLTGGYADKLIF
J gene: TRDJ1
V gene: TRDV1
D gene: TRDD3
clone size: medium-sized
CDR3 length: 18

CDR3 DNA: TGTGCCTGTGACCGTTTACTGGGGGACACCGATAAACTCATCTTT
CDR3 protein: CACDRLLGDTDKLIF
J gene: TRDJ1
V gene: TRDV2
D gene: TRDD3
clone size: .
CDR3 length: 15

CDR3 DNA: TGTGCTCTTGGAGTCCCCTACGACTGGGGATACACCGATAAACTCATCTTT
CDR3 protein: CALGVPYDWGYTDKLIF
J gene: TRDJ1
V gene: TRDV1
D gene: TRDD3
clone size: medium-sized
CDR3 length: 17

CDR3 DNA: TGTGCTCTTGGGAACGCAGTGACAGCACAACTCTTCTTT
CDR3 protein: CALGNAVTAQLFF
J gene: TRDJ2
V gene: TRDV1
D gene: .
clone size: large
CDR3 length: 13

CDR3 DNA: TGTGCTCTTGGGGAACTGCCTTCCATGGCCTTGGATACTTTTTGGGAGTACACCGATAAACTCATCTTT
CDR3 protein: CALGELPSMALDTFWEYTDKLIF
J gene: TRDJ1
V gene: TRDV1
D gene: .
clone size: .
CDR3 length: 23

CDR3 DNA: TGTGCTGTGGAGGCAGGGGGAGGGATAGGGATGTCCGATAAACTCATCTTT
CDR3 protein: CAVEAGGGIGMSDKLIF
J gene: TRDJ1
V gene: TRAV36/DV7
D gene: .
clone size: few
CDR3 length: 17

CDR3 DNA: TGTGCTCTTGGGGAACTTACTGGGGGATCCCCGTACACCGATAAACTCATCTTT
CDR3 protein: CALGELTGGSPYTDKLIF
J gene: TRDJ1
V gene: TRDV1
D gene: TRDD3
clone size: medium-sized
CDR3 length: 18

CDR3 DNA: TGTGCCTGTGACACCGTACTGGGGAGCTCCTGGGACACCCGACAGATGTTTTTC
CDR3 protein: CACDTVLGSSWDTRQMFF
J gene: TRDJ3
V gene: TRDV2
D gene: TRDD3
clone size: medium-sized
CDR3 length: 18

CDR3 DNA: TGTGCCTGTGACACCGGGGGATTCTGGGACACCCGACAGATGTTTTTC
CDR3 protein: CACDTGGFWDTRQMFF
J gene: TRDJ3
V gene: TRDV2
D gene: TRDD3
clone size: .
CDR3 length: 16

CDR3 DNA: TGTGCAGCAAGCGTAGCCCCTCTTAACTGGGGGATATGGCACATCGATAAACTCATCTTT
CDR3 protein: CAASVAPLNWGIWHIDKLIF
J gene: TRDJ1
V gene: TRAV29/DV5
D gene: TRDD3
clone size: .
CDR3 length: 20

CDR3 DNA: TGTGCAGCAAGCGCATGGGGGTCAGGGAAACTCATCTTT
CDR3 protein: CAASAWGSGKLIF
J gene: TRDJ1
V gene: TRAV29/DV5
D gene: .
clone size: few
CDR3 length: 13

CDR3 DNA: TGTGCTCTTGGGGATACCCCGGAGTACACCGATAAACTCATCTTT
CDR3 protein: CALGDTPEYTDKLIF
J gene: TRDJ1
V gene: TRDV1
D gene: .
clone size: .
CDR3 length: 15

CDR3 DNA: TGTGCTCTTGGGGCCCACTTCCTACGGCGGGGATACGGCCTTAACACCGATAAACTCATCTTT
CDR3 protein: CALGAHFLRRGYGLNTDKLIF
J gene: TRDJ1
V gene: TRDV1
D gene: .
clone size: large
CDR3 length: 21

CDR3 DNA: TGTGCTCTTGGGGAACTAGAAAGCAATGGGACAGGCTCCAGACCCCTGATCTTT
CDR3 protein: CALGELESNGTGSRPLIF
J gene: TRDJ4
V gene: TRDV1
D gene: .
clone size: .
CDR3 length: 18

CDR3 DNA: TGTGCTCTTGGGGAAAAGGTTCCCGCCCAAGCGGGTTCTGGGGGATACTTCAACACCCCCGATAAACTCATCTTT
CDR3 protein: CALGEKVPAQAGSGGYFNTPDKLIF
J gene: TRDJ1
V gene: TRDV1
D gene: TRDD3
clone size: medium-sized
CDR3 length: 25

CDR3 DNA: TGTGCCTGTGACACACTGGGGGATACGCTCTCCTGGGACACCCGACAGATGTTTTTC
CDR3 protein: CACDTLGDTLSWDTRQMFF
J gene: TRDJ3
V gene: TRDV2
D gene: TRDD3
clone size: few
CDR3 length: 19